These 32 T cell receptor beta chains originate from one sample sequenced in a study of blood T cell repertoires in COVID-19 (dated by TCRdb to the early 2020s). The library was made by the immunoSEQ multiplex PCR assay. TCRdb re-hosts the immuneACCESS table, in-frame sequences only. Its copies lack some clones; in the studies checked, an unresolved V gene accounts for under half of them, and the cause for the rest is not known. For this sample the table gives about 240,000 clones, of which more than 85% were detected only once. In total, the top ten clones hold under 9% of the sample. The sequenced sample was peripheral blood. Receptors originate from a woman aged 70 to 79 with active or convalescent COVID-19.

The chain has TRBV11-3 and TRBJ2-2; possibly TRBD2 for D (5 bases). With 1 base removed from V and 6 bases from J, the gap between germline ends came to 15 bases. Germline values: CDR1 SGHNT, CDR2 YENEEA. This CDR3 is 16 amino acids long. Here the CDR3 reads CASSLAPPGVPGELFF. CDR3 DNA: TGTGCCAGCAGCTTAGCCCCCCCCGGGGTACCCGGGGAGCTGTTTTTT.

J is TRBJ2-2 and V is TRBV7-2; the match to TRBD1 covers 7 bases. From germline, CDR1 is SGHTA and CDR2 FQGNSA. With V trimmed by 4 bases and J by 1 base, 3 bases remained unmatched. The CDR3 is made up of 15 amino acids. In DNA, the CDR3 is TGTGCCAGCAGCTCCTGGACAGGGAACACCGGGGAGCTGTTTTTT. Translating gives CASSSWTGNTGELFF.

J is TRBJ1-2 and V is TRBV18; perhaps TRBD1 as D (5 bases). The V gene's germline CDR1 is KGHSH and CDR2 LQKENI. This CDR3 has 13 residues. Trimming removed 3 bases at V and 3 bases at J, with 8 bases between. In DNA, the CDR3 is TGTGCCAGCTCACCTAAGGGGCACTATGGCTACACCTTC. Its protein product is CASSPKGHYGYTF. Supplemented by reference TRBV18 and TRBJ1-2, the full variable domain reads NAGVMQNPRHLVRRRGQEARLRCSPMKGHSHVYWYRQLPEEGLKFMVYLQKENIIDESGMPKERFSAEFPKEGPSILRIQQVVRGDSAAYFCASSPKGHYGYTFGSGTRLTVV.

The rearrangement joins TRBV3-1 (or the pseudogene TRBV3-2) to TRBJ1-2; possibly TRBD1 for D (5 bases). CDR1 LGHDT and CDR2 YNNKEL come from the germline V gene (reference sequence). The CDR3 covers 14 residues. V was clipped by 6 bases and J by 5 bases, with 16 bases between them. The CDR3 is CASSQTHRTYGYTF. The DNA of the CDR3 is TGTGCCAGCAGTCAAACACACAGGACATATGGCTACACCTTC.

This clone was seen a handful of times. The chain is built from TRBV5-4 and TRBJ1-2; the D gene is possibly TRBD1 (6 bases). This CDR3 is built from 14 residues. The germline CDR1 and CDR2 sequences are SGHNT and YYREEE (reference sequence). Trimming took 2 bases from V and 2 from J, leaving 10 bases between them. Here the CDR3 reads CASSLVGGNYGYTF. The CDR3 coding sequence is TGTGCCAGCAGCTTAGTAGGGGGAAACTATGGCTACACCTTC.

The J gene is TRBJ2-1, the V gene TRBV5-8, with D unclear. In germline, CDR1 is SGHTS, CDR2 YDEGEE. The CDR3 covers 10 residues. V dropped 1 base and J dropped 15 bases, with 8 bases sitting between them. CDR3 in DNA: TGTGCCAGCAGCTTGAAGACACCGTTCTTC. Translation: CASSLKTPFF.

V is TRBV4-3 and J is TRBJ2-1; D uncertain. CDR1 is LGHNA, CDR2 YSLEER, per germline. The CDR3 is 11 amino acids. The V and J ends lost 5 bases and 4 bases respectively, with 3 bases between them. This CDR3 is CASSSYNEQFF. The DNA of the CDR3 is TGCGCCAGCAGCTCATACAATGAGCAGTTCTTC.

The chain recombines TRBV24-1 with TRBJ2-2; TRBD1 matches 12 bases. The germline V gene has CDR1 KGHDR and CDR2 SFDVKD. J lost 4 bases, V lost 10 bases, and 6 bases had no gene match. This CDR3 has 15 amino acids. DNA for the CDR3: TGTGCCACAAGGCCGGGACAGGGGGCCACCGGGGAGCTGTTTTTT. It encodes CATRPGQGATGELFF.

The chain links TRBV18 to TRBJ1-2; TRBD1 matches at 9 bases. Germline-derived CDR1 and CDR2 are KGHSH and LQKENI. The trim removed 2 bases at V and 7 bases at J, leaving 5 bases unmatched. The CDR3 is 14 residues long. The CDR3: CASSPEGQGGGYTF. The DNA of the CDR3 is TGTGCCAGCTCACCAGAGGGACAGGGCGGTGGCTACACCTTC.

The V call is TRBV28, the J call TRBJ2-7, with 7 positions matching TRBD1. CDR1 and CDR2 (germline): MDHEN, SYDVKM. The CDR3 has 14 residues. V shed 6 bases, J shed 1 base, and the junction held 6 bases outside the gene matches. The CDR3 sequence: CASSQGGRSYEQYF. The CDR3, as DNA: TGTGCCAGCAGCCAAGGGGGCAGATCCTACGAGCAGTACTTC.

This chain connects TRBV24-1 to TRBJ2-1; 7 nucleotides line up with TRBD1. With 7 bases clipped from V and 2 bases from J, the junction kept 4 bases outside the gene matches. CDR1 and CDR2 from the germline V gene are KGHDR and SFDVKD. There are 14 residues in the CDR3. CDR3 residues: CATSTTGPYNEQFF. DNA of the CDR3: TGTGCCACCAGCACGACAGGGCCCTACAATGAGCAGTTCTTC.

This clone was counted a single time. The chain combines TRBV2 with TRBJ2-3; D not certain. Trimming shortened V by 1 base and J by 4 bases, and 9 bases separated the two germline ends. CDR1 SNHLY and CDR2 FYNNEI come from the germline V gene. The CDR3 consists of 14 residues. This CDR3 reads CASSEVVVADTQYF. CDR3 sequence (DNA): TGTGCCAGCAGTGAAGTTGTCGTCGCAGATACGCAGTATTTT.

The rearrangement joins TRBV5-1 to TRBJ1-1; D uncertain. The germline V gene encodes CDR1 SGHRS and CDR2 YFSETQ. V was shortened by 4 bases and J by 5 bases, with 12 bases between the two germline ends. The CDR3 length is 13 residues. The CDR3 reads CASSPQPGTEAFF. CDR3 coding DNA: TGCGCCAGCAGCCCCCAGCCGGGGACTGAAGCTTTCTTT.

This clone was counted between two and nine times. The gene calls are TRBV6-2 or TRBV6-3 and TRBJ1-2, with a possible D match to TRBD1 (6 bases). Trimming cost V 5 bases and J 5 bases, with 9 bases left between them. CDR1 and CDR2 (germline): MNHEY, SVGEGT. This CDR3 is built from 12 residues. CDR3 coding DNA: TGTGCCAGCAGTCAACAGGGTTATGGCTACACCTTC. It is translated as CASSQQGYGYTF.

The chain employs TRBV6-5 and TRBJ1-6; the match to TRBD1 covers 9 bases. Germline V gene data show CDR1 as MNHEY and CDR2 as SVGAGI. This CDR3 contains 15 residues. The ends lost 7 bases at V and 7 bases at J; junction bases unmatched: 8. This CDR3 reads CASNSAGQGNSPLHF. CDR3 DNA sequence: TGTGCCAGCAACAGCGCAGGACAGGGGAATTCACCCCTCCACTTT.

This clone qualifies as medium-sized. The J gene is TRBJ1-6, the V gene TRBV11-2; D unresolved. With 3 bases removed from V and 10 bases from J, the gap between germline ends came to 7 bases. The CDR3 loop spans 12 amino acids. The germline CDR1 and CDR2 sequences are SGHAT and FQNNGV. The CDR3 nucleotides are TGTGCCAGCAGCTTGGGGAGGTCACCCCTCCACTTT. Protein sequence: CASSLGRSPLHF.

Notes on this clone: The identical CDR3 is also encoded by other nucleotide sequences in the sample. The chain combines TRBV6-5 with TRBJ1-5; D is perhaps TRBD1 (6 bases). The germline CDR1 and CDR2 sequences are MNHEY and SVGAGI. V lost 5 bases, J lost 4 bases, and 9 bases lay in between. The CDR3 runs to 13 residues. CDR3: CASSRTGNQPQHF. The DNA of the CDR3 is TGTGCCAGCAGTCGCACAGGGAATCAGCCCCAGCATTTT.

J is TRBJ2-7 and V is TRBV7-2, with D maybe TRBD1 (7 bases). This CDR3 region has 15 residues. CDR1 SGHTA and CDR2 FQGNSA come from the germline V gene. Trimming removed 4 bases from V and 5 bases from J, with 18 bases in between. The CDR3 protein is CASSWRGPGEDEQYF. The CDR3 DNA sequence: TGTGCCAGCAGCTGGAGGGGGCCCGGGGAGGACGAGCAGTACTTC.

This clone was seen a handful of times. This sample also contains other DNA sequences that code for the same CDR3. The chain links TRBV27 to TRBJ2-7; 7 positions match TRBD2. This CDR3 region has 16 residues. J gave up 3 bases and V 2 bases, and 10 bases lay outside the gene matches. Germline V gene lookup returns CDR1 MNHEY and CDR2 SMNVEV (reference sequence). The CDR3 is CASSLGRGSSGYEQYF. In DNA, the CDR3 is TGTGCCAGCAGTTTAGGGCGGGGGTCTAGCGGCTACGAGCAGTACTTC.

The V call is TRBV12-5, the J call TRBJ1-5; weak D call: TRBD1 (5 bases). Germline V CDR1 and CDR2: LGHNT, FRNRAP. V was cut by 0 bases and J by 7 bases, with 16 bases left in between. The CDR3 contains 16 residues. The CDR3 loop is CASGLVRVSGGQPQHF. CDR3 bases: TGTGCTAGTGGTTTGGTAAGGGTTTCGGGGGGACAGCCCCAGCATTTT.

The chain combines TRBV19 with TRBJ2-3, with TRBD1 as a possible D gene (6 bases). V gave up 6 bases and J gave up 2 bases, with 12 bases separating them. In germline, CDR1 is LNHDA, CDR2 SQIVND (reference sequence). This CDR3 spans 14 amino acids. CDR3 coding DNA: TGTGCCAGTAGCCCCAGGGGATCCACAGATACGCAGTATTTT. Translation: CASSPRGSTDTQYF.

This clone has only a few counts. The V and J genes are TRBV19 and TRBJ1-2, with 9 bases that match TRBD1. J gave up 5 bases and V 9 bases, and 13 bases lay outside the gene matches. Germline V lookup: CDR1 LNHDA, CDR2 SQIVND (reference sequence). The CDR3 has 15 residues. CDR3 in DNA: TGTGCCAGCCGTAAGTCGGGACAGGGAAGGTATGGCTACACCTTC. This gives the protein CASRKSGQGRYGYTF.

The chain links TRBV19 to TRBJ2-2; TRBD1 is a possible D gene (5 bases). V lost 6 bases, J lost 5 bases, and 7 bases lay in between. The CDR3 contains 12 residues. The germline gives CDR1 LNHDA, CDR2 SQIVND (reference sequence). The CDR3 nucleotides are TGTGCCAGTAGAAGGGGAACCGGGGAGCTGTTTTTT. It is translated as CASRRGTGELFF.

V is TRBV19 and J is TRBJ2-1; 10 positions match TRBD2. V dropped 5 bases and J dropped 0; count of bases not matched to a gene: 16. The CDR3 covers 20 residues. Germline assignment: CDR1 LNHDA and CDR2 SQIVND (reference sequence). The CDR3 DNA follows: TGTGCCAGTAGTCCCCTTCTGGGTAGCGGGGGGCCGAGCTCCTACAATGAGCAGTTCTTC. Translated: CASSPLLGSGGPSSYNEQFF. The full variable domain, rest sourced from reference TRBV19 and TRBJ2-1, is DGGITQSPKYLFRKEGQNVTLSCEQNLNHDAMYWYRQDPGQGLRLIYYSQIVNDFQKGDIAEGYSVSREKKESFPLTVTSAQKNPTAFYLCASSPLLGSGGPSSYNEQFFGPGTRLTVL.

In its sample, this clone was seen once. The chain carries TRBV24-1 and TRBJ2-5; a weak D match, TRBD1 (5 bases). This CDR3 spans 15 amino acids. Trimming cost V 3 bases and J 4 bases, with 14 bases left between them. Germline V gene lookup returns CDR1 KGHDR and CDR2 SFDVKD. CDR3 in amino acids: CATSDPAPQGETQYF. CDR3 coding DNA: TGTGCCACCAGTGATCCAGCCCCCCAGGGAGAGACCCAGTACTTC.

The chain joins TRBV9 to TRBJ1-4; a possible D gene is TRBD1 (6 bases). V lost 5 bases and J 2 bases, leaving 13 bases between the germline ends. This CDR3 contains 15 residues. Germline CDR1 reads SGDLS; CDR2 reads YYNGEE. The CDR3 DNA reads as TGTGCCAGCAGTGATAAGGGGGGGACTAATGAAAAACTGTTTTTT. This codes for CASSDKGGTNEKLFF.

The chain combines TRBV6-6 with TRBJ1-1; the D is unclear. This CDR3 contains 15 residues. Per the germline V gene, CDR1 is MNHNY and CDR2 is SVGAGI (reference sequence). V lost 0 bases to trimming and J lost 1 base, with 9 bases between them. This CDR3 reads CASSYSMAANTEAFF. CDR3 in DNA: TGTGCCAGCAGTTACTCGATGGCGGCGAACACTGAAGCTTTCTTT.

This rearrangement joins TRBV6-5 to TRBJ1-1; TRBD1 agrees at 9 bases. CDR1 and CDR2 from the germline V gene are MNHEY and SVGAGI. This CDR3 is built from 15 residues. Trimming cost V 2 bases and J 10 bases; bases outside gene matches: 11. The CDR3 region has the DNA TGTGCCAGCAGTTACGGTTCTAGGACAGGGGCTGCAGCTTTCTTT. This codes for CASSYGSRTGAAAFF.

V is TRBV29-1 and J is TRBJ1-1, with 7 nucleotides matching TRBD1. Germline assignment: CDR1 SQVTM and CDR2 ANQGSEA. The J segment lost 9 bases and the V segment lost 6 bases, leaving 16 bases of the junction unmatched. CDR3 length equals 14 residues. For the CDR3, the DNA is TGCAGCGTGCGAGATTCCACAGGGGTTACTCAAGCTTTCTTT. Encoded protein: CSVRDSTGVTQAFF.

The genes are TRBV10-3 and TRBJ2-7; 9 bases are shared with TRBD1. The junction had 14 bases not matched to a gene; V was cut back by 6 bases and J by 2 bases. This CDR3 comprises 17 residues. Germline CDR1 ENHRY, CDR2 SYGVKD. CDR3 in amino acids: CAIRSGQGRSTPYEQYF. As DNA, the CDR3 is TGTGCCATCAGGTCCGGACAGGGGAGGTCTACACCCTACGAGCAGTACTTC.

This chain joins TRBV27 and TRBJ2-7; D could derive from TRBD1 or TRBD2 (7 bases each). Germline loops: CDR1 MNHEY, CDR2 SMNVEV (reference sequence). Deletions cut 10 bases from V and 4 bases from J, with 23 bases between. This CDR3 has 15 residues. The CDR3 here is CATRGRGLGVYEQYF. The DNA of the CDR3 is TGTGCCACCAGGGGGAGGGGACTGGGAGTATACGAGCAGTACTTC.

The chain links TRBV12-5 to TRBJ1-5; D might be TRBD1 (5 bases). CDR3 length: 15 residues. Per the germline V gene, CDR1 is LGHNT and CDR2 is FRNRAP. V lost 6 bases and J lost 4, with 16 bases in between. CDR3 nucleotides: TGTGCTAGTGGGCCGACACAGGTTGGGAATCAGCCCCAGCATTTT. It encodes CASGPTQVGNQPQHF.